The 11 T cell receptor beta chains presented below share a single source sample, sequenced in a study of identical twins. A single record per CDR3 protein comes from TCRdb applying MiXCR to the 5' RACE reads. This table has roughly 570,000 distinct CDR3 sequences, around 9.6% appearing once. The same sample was also studied in work on yellow fever vaccine responses in identical twins.

Material for sequencing was PBMCs. These receptors all stem from a young woman in good health.

The chain joins TRBV10-3 to TRBJ1-1; D is perhaps TRBD1 (5 bases). The germline V and J ends were trimmed by 4 bases and 1 base, with 13 bases remaining between them. The germline V gene encodes CDR1 ENHRY and CDR2 SYGVKD. CDR3 size: 15 residues. The CDR3 bases are TGTGCCATCAGTGGGGGACCTACAGGGAACACTGAAGCTTTCTTT. This gives the protein CAISGGPTGNTEAFF.

This chain links TRBV7-8 with TRBJ2-2; the D is unclear. Trimming took off 0 bases at V and 0 bases at J, with 5 bases between the two ends. CDR1 is SGHVS, CDR2 FQNEAQ, per germline. The length of the CDR3 is 15 residues. CDR3 in amino acids: CASSLANTNTGELFF. In DNA form, the CDR3 reads TGTGCCAGCAGCTTAGCTAATACGAACACCGGGGAGCTGTTTTTT.

The chain couples TRBV7-9 to TRBJ2-5, with D perhaps matching TRBD2 (7 bases). CDR1 SEHNR and CDR2 FQNEAQ come from the germline V gene (reference sequence). V was cut by 5 bases and J by 0 bases, with 16 bases left in between. The CDR3 runs to 16 residues. The CDR3 DNA is TGTGCCAGCAGCCCCGGGGGGCTAGCGGACCAAGAGACCCAGTACTTC. It specifies CASSPGGLADQETQYF.

This clonotype has a handful of counts. The V call is TRBV12-3 or TRBV12-4, the J call TRBJ2-3; D could derive from TRBD1 or TRBD2 (5 bases each). The CDR3 has 15 amino acids. V was trimmed by 3 bases and J by 0 bases, leaving 10 bases between them. CDR3 residues: CASSFGGPSTDTQYF. DNA for the CDR3: TGTGCCAGCAGTTTTGGGGGTCCTAGCACAGATACGCAGTATTTT.

The table lists this clonotype with many counts. The chain joins TRBV12-3 or TRBV12-4 to TRBJ2-1; 7 bases align to TRBD1. V shed 6 bases and J 4 bases; nucleotides not matched to a gene: 3. The CDR3 loop spans 13 amino acids. The CDR3 region is CASRTGQYNEQFF. The DNA for the CDR3 is TGTGCCAGCAGGACGGGACAGTACAATGAGCAGTTCTTC.

In its sample, this clonotype was seen a few times. The chain carries TRBV5-5 and TRBJ1-2, with a possible D match to TRBD1 (6 bases). CDR1 and CDR2 from the germline V gene are SGHKS and YYEKEE (reference sequence). This CDR3 spans 14 amino acids. The V and J ends lost 0 bases and 4 bases respectively, with 10 bases between them. The CDR3, as DNA: TGTGCCAGCAGCTTGGACGAGGGGGGCTATGGCTACACCTTC. Protein product: CASSLDEGGYGYTF.

The chain links TRBV27 to TRBJ2-1; D assignment may be TRBD1 or TRBD2 (5 bases each). The CDR3 is 13 residues long. The germline CDR1 and CDR2 sequences are MNHEY and SMNVEV (reference sequence). V lost 8 bases and J 9 bases, leaving 17 bases between the germline ends. CDR3: CASRLSGGSEQFF. The CDR3, as DNA: TGTGCCAGCCGGCTGAGTGGGGGTAGTGAGCAGTTCTTC.

The chain uses TRBV20-1 and TRBJ2-7, with a weak D call TRBD1 (6 bases). Looked up from germline, CDR1 is DFQATT and CDR2 is SNEGSKA (reference sequence). V lost 5 bases and J lost 6, with 26 bases in between. CDR3 length: 16 residues. CDR3 sequence reads: CSAPRVTWTDLIEQYF. CDR3 nucleotide sequence: TGCAGTGCTCCCCGAGTGACGTGGACAGACCTCATCGAGCAGTACTTC.

The chain uses TRBV4-3 and TRBJ2-3, with 10 positions matching TRBD2. From germline, CDR1 is LGHNA and CDR2 YSLEER. Trimming at V came to 4 bases and at J to 3 bases, leaving 4 bases not matched to a gene. This CDR3 is 15 amino acids long. In DNA, the CDR3 is TGCGCCAGCAGCCGAACTAGCGGGGCGACAGATACGCAGTATTTT. It specifies CASSRTSGATDTQYF.

The chain couples TRBV19 to TRBJ2-2; the D gene is possibly TRBD2 (5 bases). The V end lost 8 bases, the J end lost 4 bases, and 8 bases lay between the germline ends. Germline lookup yields CDR1 LNHDA and CDR2 SQIVND (reference sequence). The CDR3 is 12 amino acids. CDR3 region: CASGGFTGELFF. As DNA, the CDR3 is TGTGCCAGTGGAGGTTTCACCGGGGAGCTGTTTTTT. The whole variable domain, filled in from reference TRBV19 and TRBJ2-2, reads DGGITQSPKYLFRKEGQNVTLSCEQNLNHDAMYWYRQDPGQGLRLIYYSQIVNDFQKGDIAEGYSVSREKKESFPLTVTSAQKNPTAFYLCASGGFTGELFFGEGSRLTVL.

The chain has TRBV5-1 and TRBJ2-2, with no clear D. The CDR3 has 15 amino acids. Trimming left V 4 bases short and J 6 bases short, with 16 bases between. The germline gives CDR1 SGHRS, CDR2 YFSETQ. The CDR3 sequence: CASSPKGGLPGELFF. CDR3 bases: TGCGCCAGCAGCCCCAAGGGTGGCCTCCCCGGGGAGCTGTTTTTT.